These 11 T cell receptor beta chains were sequenced from one sample in a study of shared clonotypes between healthy human individuals. The protocol was immunoSEQ multiplex PCR, while the TCRdb copy is restricted to in-frame clones and leaves out a portion. The sample lists approximately 2.1 million clones; 80% to 95% were seen once. The sequencing input was naive CD4+ T cells from PBMCs. Subset defined: CD45RA+ positively selected. The receptors derive from a man aged 18 to 35 in good health. Some clones in this sample may be carry-over from other donors' samples.

The chain carries TRBV7-2 and TRBJ1-5; no clear D gene. The germline gives CDR1 SGHTA, CDR2 FQGNSA. V was clipped by 2 bases and J by 0 bases, with 20 bases between them. The CDR3 is 19 amino acids. The CDR3: CASSLIGGGQARSNQPQHF. The CDR3 DNA sequence: TGTGCCAGCAGCTTAATAGGCGGTGGGCAGGCCCGTAGCAATCAGCCCCAGCATTTT.

This chain joins TRBV25-1 and TRBJ1-2, with a weak D call TRBD1 (5 bases). Per the germline V gene, CDR1 is MGHDK and CDR2 is SYGVNS. Trimming removed 4 bases at V and 13 bases at J, with 13 bases between. This CDR3 is built from 11 residues. Written as DNA, the CDR3 is TGTGCCAGCAGTGTGGGGGGGAGAGTCACCTTC. This sequence encodes CASSVGGRVTF.

The chain uses TRBV7-2 and TRBJ1-5; D is uncertain. The V end was cut by 2 bases, the J end by 4 bases, with 9 bases between. This CDR3 comprises 14 residues. Per germline, CDR1 SGHTA and CDR2 FQGNSA. CDR3 sequence: CASSLFPGNQPQHF. The DNA for the CDR3 is TGTGCCAGCAGCTTATTTCCGGGGAATCAGCCCCAGCATTTT.

The chain couples TRBV10-3 to TRBJ2-1; D possibly corresponds to TRBD2 (5 bases). V lost 8 bases, J lost 0 bases, and 11 bases lay in between. Per germline, CDR1 ENHRY and CDR2 SYGVKD. The CDR3 extends over 14 amino acids. The CDR3 loop reads CAISRGSSYNEQFF. The DNA for the CDR3 is TGTGCCATCTCGAGAGGGAGCTCCTACAATGAGCAGTTCTTC.

The CDR3 region has the DNA TGTGCCAGCACCCCGACCGGACAGGGCAATCAGCCCCAGCATTTT. It is translated as CASTPTGQGNQPQHF. The chain has TRBV28 and TRBJ1-5; 7 nucleotides agree with TRBD1. CDR3 length: 15 residues. The germline V gene encodes CDR1 MDHEN and CDR2 SYDVKM. The V gene end was trimmed by 7 bases and the J gene end by 2 bases; junction bases not matched to a gene: 8.

This rearrangement joins TRBV9 to TRBJ2-5; tentative D call: TRBD2 (5 bases). V was trimmed by 4 bases and J by 5 bases, leaving 18 bases between them. This CDR3 has 15 residues. CDR1 and CDR2 (germline): SGDLS, YYNGEE. In DNA form, the CDR3 reads TGTGCCAGCAGCCCCTCCGGGATCCTGGGGGAGACCCAGTACTTC. Its translation: CASSPSGILGETQYF.

The genes are TRBV20-1 and TRBJ2-7; D is uncertain. The germline gives CDR1 DFQATT, CDR2 SNEGSKA (reference sequence). The CDR3 runs to 11 residues. Trimming stripped 5 bases from V and 9 bases from J, with 14 bases between. This CDR3 is CSAPNWAGQYF. The CDR3 bases are TGCAGTGCTCCTAACTGGGCCGGGCAGTACTTC.

The chain is built from TRBV14 and TRBJ1-2, with D uncertain. The CDR3 length is 14 residues. Germline-derived CDR1 and CDR2 are SGHDN and FVKESK. Between the trimmed V and J ends, which lost 2 bases and 1 base, there was a span of 8 bases. The CDR3 loop reads CASSQRRDNYGYTF. The CDR3, as DNA: TGTGCCAGCAGCCAACGGAGAGATAACTATGGCTACACCTTC.

Notes on this clone: The sample has other DNA sequences that encode this CDR3 too. The rearrangement links TRBV4-3 to TRBJ1-2; 7 nucleotides line up with TRBD1. Germline CDR1 and CDR2: LGHNA and YSLEER. Losses at the gene ends were 3 bases for V and 4 bases for J; bases not matched to a gene: 2. The CDR3 extends over 13 amino acids. The CDR3 sequence: CASSQNRGYGYTF. The CDR3 DNA follows: TGCGCCAGCAGCCAGAACAGGGGCTATGGCTACACCTTC.

The chain couples TRBV7-2 to TRBJ2-1; 10 nucleotides line up with TRBD2. V was pared by 3 bases and J by 8 bases, with 16 bases of the junction left unmatched. CDR1 and CDR2 (germline): SGHTA, FQGNSA. The CDR3 extends over 18 amino acids. CDR3 in amino acids: CASSFSGVGLAARHEQFF. In DNA, the CDR3 is TGTGCCAGCAGCTTTAGTGGGGTAGGACTAGCGGCTCGACATGAGCAGTTCTTC.

The V call is TRBV28, the J call TRBJ2-7; no clear D gene. The CDR3 covers 12 residues. Per the germline V gene, CDR1 is MDHEN and CDR2 is SYDVKM. The V and J ends lost 6 bases and 1 base respectively, with 7 bases between them. DNA for the CDR3: TGTGCCAGCAGCTCGTGGTCCTACGAGCAGTACTTC. This translates into CASSSWSYEQYF.